Reported below is one T cell receptor beta chain. There is no known antigen for this receptor. The CDR3 holds 15 amino acids from the cysteine to the phenylalanine. The DNA is not on file. From the germline V gene, CDR1 is SGHTA and CDR2 is FQGNSA. The sequencer was an Illumina HiSeq 2000. TCR beta cDNA libraries were made by 5'RACE template switching that added a universal primer site and unique molecular identifiers. cDNA synthesis was primed from the TCR beta constant segment, followed by two successive PCR amplification steps. The study's processing was this. MIGEC was used to demultiplex reads and group reads by UMI, and MiTCR was used to assemble and quantify clonotypes. To exclude erroneous sequences, only TCR cDNA sequences supported by at least two reads were retained. Downstream repertoire analysis used the tcR package, and clonotypes were matched across fractions by CDR3 nucleotide sequence plus V segment. VDJmatch was used to annotate antigen specificity against VDJdb, with one amino acid substitution in CDR3 allowed. TCRdb reprocessed the public reads and reports one entry per CDR3 protein sequence, without DNA. The V and J calls reflect TCRdb's pipeline rather than the authors' work. This sample's table contains hundreds of thousands of distinct CDR3 sequences. Together, the top ten hold 7.3% of the sample.

HCMV-specific IgG was detected in serum with a commercial ELISA kit to determine HCMV serostatus. Ficoll density gradient centrifugation was used to isolate peripheral blood mononuclear cells from blood. The sample belongs to a study of T cells expressing NK-cell markers (dated by TCRdb to the early 2020s). About the full investigation: In sorted CD3+CD56+NKG2C+, CD3+CD56+NKG2C- and CD3+CD56-NKG2C+ T-cell subsets from 7 or 8 donors, TCR beta-chain repertoires were profiled. All eight donors whose samples were sequenced were randomly selected healthy volunteers, three of them men and five women. Libraries were sequenced as 2 x 150 bp reads on Illumina HiSeq 2000/2500, MiSeq or NextSeq. Among the eight sequenced donors, only one was HCMV-seronegative, while the other seven were HCMV-seropositive.

Overall study outcomes, separate from this receptor: Those dominant clonotypes were again the most abundant among CD3+CD56-NKG2C+ cells in a few donors, at about 28.3-60.1%. In more than 5 donors, the dominant CD3+CD56+NKG2C+ clonotypes were found to rank among the top 10 CD8+ clonotypes and to make up roughly 1.0-7.0% of CD8+ T cells. Whether the expanded NKG2C-expressing T cell clones were specific for HCMV antigens was left unclear.

The sequence is built from TRBV7-2 and TRBJ2-1; TCRdb lists TRBD2, though no DNA is available to test this call. Material: blood T cells: a sorted CD56 or NKG2C T cell subset, CD4+ or CD8+ T cells, or bulk PBMC T cells (not recorded which). The TCR comes from a woman between 18 and 75 years old in good health. The CDR3 corresponds to CASSRKREETGEQFF.